The 20 T cell receptor beta chains listed next were all sequenced from one sample in a study of shared clonotypes between healthy human individuals. Clones were sequenced by immunoSEQ multiplex PCR, and TCRdb holds only the in-frame ones, with some missing. Here the sample spans about half a million clones, approximately 81% being singletons. Sequencing was carried out using PBMCs. Receptors originate from a middle-aged woman in good health. Some clones in this sample may be carry-over from other donors' samples.

Comments on this clone: Within the sample, other DNA sequences also encode this same CDR3. CDR3: CASSVLSTDTQYF. In DNA form, the CDR3 reads TGTGCCAGCAGCGTTCTATCGACAGATACGCAGTATTTT. The chain uses TRBV9 and TRBJ2-3; D gene ambiguous. The germline V and J ends were trimmed by 2 bases and 3 bases, with 7 bases remaining between them. Per the germline V gene, CDR1 is SGDLS and CDR2 is YYNGEE. CDR3 length: 13 residues.

The chain employs TRBV10-2 and TRBJ2-1; unclear D gene. The germline CDR1 and CDR2 sequences are WSHSY and SAAADI. CDR3 length: 14 amino acids. V was trimmed by 3 bases and J by 6 bases, leaving 12 bases between them. The chain's CDR3 is CASSEWVAANEQFF. In DNA, the CDR3 is TGCGCCAGCAGTGAATGGGTAGCAGCCAATGAGCAGTTCTTC.

The chain is built from TRBV5-4 and TRBJ1-2; a possible D gene is TRBD1 (6 bases). The CDR3 covers 13 residues. Germline V lookup: CDR1 SGHNT, CDR2 YYREEE (reference sequence). Deletions cut 4 bases from V and 2 bases from J, with 9 bases between. The CDR3 DNA follows: TGTGCCAGCAGCAAACAGGGAAACTATGGCTACACCTTC. Translated, it gives CASSKQGNYGYTF.

The chain joins TRBV5-1 to TRBJ2-3; tentatively, D is TRBD2 (5 bases). The CDR3 covers 14 residues. The germline CDR1 and CDR2 sequences are SGHRS and YFSETQ. V shed 2 bases and J shed 1 base, with 8 bases lying between them. The CDR3 sequence is CASSFGSGTDTQYF. The CDR3, as DNA: TGCGCCAGCAGCTTTGGGAGCGGCACAGATACGCAGTATTTT.

V usage is TRBV6-5 and J usage is TRBJ2-7; perhaps D is TRBD1 or TRBD2 (5 bases each). This CDR3 comprises 16 residues. The germline CDR1 and CDR2 sequences are MNHEY and SVGAGI. The V gene lost 0 bases and the J gene lost 0 bases, with 12 bases spanning the gap. In DNA, the CDR3 is TGTGCCAGCAGTTACTCGAGGGACCGAGGCTCCTACGAGCAGTACTTC. Its protein product is CASSYSRDRGSYEQYF.

J is TRBJ1-1 and V is TRBV7-3; the D is unclear. CDR1 and CDR2 (germline): SGHTA, FQGTGA. V lost 5 bases and J lost 5, with 12 bases in between. This CDR3 is built from 13 residues. In DNA, the CDR3 is TGTGCCAGCAGCCAAGCCACCGGGACTGAAGCTTTCTTT. Its translation: CASSQATGTEAFF. The full variable domain, in which reference TRBV7-3 and TRBJ1-1 provide the parts outside the CDR3, is GAGVSQTPSNKVTEKGKYVELRCDPISGHTALYWYRQSLGQGPEFLIYFQGTGAADDSGLPNDRFFAVRPEGSVSTLKIQRTERGDSAVYLCASSQATGTEAFFGQGTRLTVV.

The V gene is TRBV6-1, the J gene TRBJ1-6, with 8 bases aligning to TRBD1. Per germline, CDR1 MNHNS and CDR2 SASEGT. With V trimmed by 7 bases and J by 10 bases, 9 bases remained unmatched. This CDR3 spans 14 amino acids. CDR3 in amino acids: CASTSGGADSPLHF. The CDR3 nucleotides are TGTGCCAGCACCTCAGGGGGCGCAGACTCACCCCTCCACTTT.

The chain is built from TRBV7-3 and TRBJ2-2, with TRBD2 matching over 9 bases. V gave up 5 bases and J gave up 0 bases; unmatched junction bases: 7. Germline CDR1 SGHTA, CDR2 FQGTGA. The CDR3 length is 17 residues. CDR3 sequence: CASSPSAGGPNTGELFF. In DNA form, the CDR3 reads TGTGCCAGCAGCCCCTCAGCGGGAGGTCCGAACACCGGGGAGCTGTTTTTT.

J is TRBJ2-5 and V is TRBV5-4; D remains unclear. V lost 0 bases and J lost 3, with 9 bases in between. The CDR3 contains 14 residues. Germline V CDR1 and CDR2: SGHNT, YYREEE (reference sequence). The CDR3 DNA reads TGTGCCAGCAGCTTGGGCAGCTACAAAGAGACCCAGTACTTC. The encoded protein is CASSLGSYKETQYF.

This chain connects TRBV11-3 to TRBJ2-3, with D hard to call. CDR3 size: 16 residues. In germline, CDR1 is SGHNT, CDR2 YENEEA. Between the trimmed V and J ends, which lost 2 bases and 4 bases, there was a span of 16 bases. The CDR3 coding sequence is TGTGCCAGCAGCTTAAGAAGGGCGGTACGCGCAGATACGCAGTATTTT. The encoded protein is CASSLRRAVRADTQYF.

CDR3 amino acids: CASRSEVGYEQYF. CDR3 nucleotide sequence: TGCGCCAGCAGGAGTGAAGTGGGCTACGAGCAGTACTTC. The chain joins TRBV10-2 to TRBJ2-7; no firm D call. The germline CDR1 and CDR2 sequences are WSHSY and SAAADI. Between the trimmed V and J ends, which lost 6 bases and 3 bases, there was a span of 12 bases. The CDR3 runs to 13 residues.

This clone showed up just a few times. It is likely a read error: a sequence one base away is far more abundant. This chain connects TRBV30 to TRBJ2-2, with 8 bases matching TRBD2. The CDR3 spans 20 residues. V lost 8 bases, J lost 1 base, and 24 bases stayed unmatched. CDR1 and CDR2 (germline): GTSNPN, SVGIG (reference sequence). CDR3 region: CARTMRGKLAEPLNTGELFF. The CDR3, as DNA: TGTGCCCGGACCATGCGGGGGAAACTAGCGGAGCCGCTGAACACCGGGGAGCTGTTTTTT.

The chain recombines TRBV28 with TRBJ1-4, with a possible D match to TRBD1 (5 bases). V lost 2 bases to trimming and J lost 8 bases, with 12 bases between them. The CDR3 covers 14 residues. Germline values: CDR1 MDHEN, CDR2 SYDVKM. CDR3 region: CASSLQGVREKLFF. In nucleotides, the CDR3 is TGTGCCAGCAGTTTACAGGGAGTGAGGGAAAAACTGTTTTTT.

Concerning this clone itself: It is likely a read error: a sequence one base away is far more abundant. The chain combines TRBV7-8 with TRBJ1-5; no clear D gene. The end of the DNA is better explained by TRBJ2-3, so the J call may be wrong. The CDR3 contains 13 residues. Germline CDR1 and CDR2: SGHVS and FQNEAQ. The chain's CDR3 is CASSPPGGQPQYF. The CDR3 DNA follows: TGTGCCAGCAGCCCCCCGGGTGGTCAGCCCCAGTATTTT.

As concerns this clone: A far larger clone is one base from this, pointing to a likely read error. The chain is built from TRBV5-6 and TRBJ2-7; D is possibly TRBD2 (5 bases). CDR3 length equals 17 residues. V was cut by 4 bases and J by 5 bases, with 25 bases left in between. Germline CDR1 and CDR2: SGHDT and YYEEEE. CDR3 bases: TGTGCCAGCAGCGCCTGGCAATTGCTGGAGCCGGAGGACGAGCAGTACTTC. As protein: CASSAWQLLEPEDEQYF.

This sequence joins TRBV19 and TRBJ1-3, with unresolved D. The CDR3 totals 12 residues. Trimming removed 4 bases from V and 2 bases from J, with 3 bases in between. Germline values: CDR1 LNHDA, CDR2 SQIVND (reference sequence). DNA for the CDR3: TGTGCCAGTAGTACCCCTGGAAACACCATATATTTT. Protein: CASSTPGNTIYF.

The V and J genes are TRBV7-3 and TRBJ2-3; D remains unclear. With 2 bases removed from V and 3 bases from J, the gap between germline ends came to 6 bases. The CDR3 loop spans 13 amino acids. Germline lookup yields CDR1 SGHTA and CDR2 FQGTGA. The CDR3 DNA is TGTGCCAGCAGCTTACCCGGTACAGATACGCAGTATTTT. This encodes CASSLPGTDTQYF.

This clone was detected only once. The chain is built from TRBV7-3 and TRBJ2-1; D is undetermined. Trimming took off 2 bases at V and 4 bases at J, with 12 bases between the two ends. The germline V gene encodes CDR1 SGHTA and CDR2 FQGTGA. This CDR3 contains 15 residues. As DNA, the CDR3 is TGTGCCAGCAGCTTAGGTCCGAACCTTTACAATGAGCAGTTCTTC. Amino acids: CASSLGPNLYNEQFF.

As to this clone: The junction differs from germline at one of its ends, possibly a read error. The chain is built from TRBV20-1 and TRBJ2-7; D unclear. The CDR3 consists of 10 residues. CDR1 and CDR2 from the germline V gene are DFQATT and SNEGSKA (reference sequence). The CDR3 sequence: CSSLGYEQYF. The CDR3 region has the DNA TGCAGTTCCTTAGGGTACGAGCAGTACTTT.

V and J are TRBV19 and TRBJ2-7; D might be TRBD1 or TRBD2, each matching 5 bases. Trimming took 5 bases from V and 5 from J, leaving 16 bases between them. Germline CDR1 and CDR2: LNHDA and SQIVND (reference sequence). There are 14 residues in the CDR3. The CDR3 reads CASSVPGLRHEQYF. The CDR3 DNA sequence: TGTGCCAGTAGTGTCCCGGGGCTCAGGCACGAGCAGTACTTC.